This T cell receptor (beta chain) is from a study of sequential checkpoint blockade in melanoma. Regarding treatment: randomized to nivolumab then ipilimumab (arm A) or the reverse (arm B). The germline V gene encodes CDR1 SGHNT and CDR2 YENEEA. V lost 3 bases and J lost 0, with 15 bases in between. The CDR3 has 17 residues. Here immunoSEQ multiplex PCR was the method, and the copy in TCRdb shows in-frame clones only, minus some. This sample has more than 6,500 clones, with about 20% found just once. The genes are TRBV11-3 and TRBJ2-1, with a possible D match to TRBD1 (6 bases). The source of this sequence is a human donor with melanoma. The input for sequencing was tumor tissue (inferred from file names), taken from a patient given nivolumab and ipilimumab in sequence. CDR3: CASSLWLDSHSYNEQFF. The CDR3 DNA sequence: TGTGCCAGCAGCTTGTGGTTGGACAGCCACTCCTACAATGAGCAGTTCTTC.